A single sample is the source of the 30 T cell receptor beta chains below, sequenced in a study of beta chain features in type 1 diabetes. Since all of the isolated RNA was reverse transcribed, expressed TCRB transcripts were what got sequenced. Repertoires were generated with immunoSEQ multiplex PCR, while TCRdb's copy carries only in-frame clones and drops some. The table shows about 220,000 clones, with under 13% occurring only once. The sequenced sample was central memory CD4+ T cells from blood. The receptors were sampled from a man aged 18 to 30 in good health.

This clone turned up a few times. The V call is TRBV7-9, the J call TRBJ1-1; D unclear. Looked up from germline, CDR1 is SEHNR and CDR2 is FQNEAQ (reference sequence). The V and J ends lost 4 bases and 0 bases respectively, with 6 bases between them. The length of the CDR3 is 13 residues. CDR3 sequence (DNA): TGTGCCAGCAGCTACGACATGAACACTGAAGCTTTCTTT. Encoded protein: CASSYDMNTEAFF.

CDR3 residues: CASSFRSGAYGYTF. CDR3 nucleotide sequence: TGTGCCAGCAGTTTCCGGTCCGGGGCCTATGGCTACACCTTC. V usage is TRBV28 and J usage is TRBJ1-2, with D perhaps TRBD1 (5 bases). The CDR3 consists of 14 residues. The germline gives CDR1 MDHEN, CDR2 SYDVKM. Trimming removed 3 bases from V and 4 bases from J, with 12 bases in between.

The CDR3 nucleotides are TGCGCCAGCAGCCAAAACCCACAGGGGACTGGGGCCAACGTCCTGACTTTC. This gives the protein CASSQNPQGTGANVLTF. V usage is TRBV4-3 and J usage is TRBJ2-6; 7 bases are shared with TRBD1. Germline CDR1 LGHNA, CDR2 YSLEER. The CDR3 loop spans 17 amino acids. The V gene end was trimmed by 2 bases and the J gene end by 2 bases; junction bases not matched to a gene: 6.

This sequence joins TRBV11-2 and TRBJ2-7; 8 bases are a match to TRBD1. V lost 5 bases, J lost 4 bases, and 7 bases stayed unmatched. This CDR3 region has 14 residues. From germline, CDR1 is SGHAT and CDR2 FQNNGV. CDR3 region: CASSQDRVGYEQYF. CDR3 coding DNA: TGTGCCAGCAGCCAGGACAGGGTCGGGTACGAGCAGTACTTC.

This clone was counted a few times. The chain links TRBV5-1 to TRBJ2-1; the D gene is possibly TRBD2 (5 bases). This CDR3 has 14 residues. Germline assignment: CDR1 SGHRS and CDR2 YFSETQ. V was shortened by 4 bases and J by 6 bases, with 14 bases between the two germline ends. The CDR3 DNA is TGCGCCAGCAGCCCGGACTCCCCGGGCAATGAGCAGTTCTTC. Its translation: CASSPDSPGNEQFF.

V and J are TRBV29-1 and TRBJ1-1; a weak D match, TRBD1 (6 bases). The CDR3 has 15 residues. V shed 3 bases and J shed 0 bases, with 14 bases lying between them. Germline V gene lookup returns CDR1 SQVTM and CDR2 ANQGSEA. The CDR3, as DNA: TGCAGCGTTGACAGGGGTTGGGGGATGAACACTGAAGCTTTCTTT. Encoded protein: CSVDRGWGMNTEAFF.

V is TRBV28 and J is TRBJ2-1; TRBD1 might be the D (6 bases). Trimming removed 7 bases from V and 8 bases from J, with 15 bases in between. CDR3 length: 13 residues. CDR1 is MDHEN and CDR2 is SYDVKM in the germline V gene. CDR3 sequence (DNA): TGTGCCAGCACCTTACAGGGTAGGGATGAGCAGTTCTTC. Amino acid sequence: CASTLQGRDEQFF. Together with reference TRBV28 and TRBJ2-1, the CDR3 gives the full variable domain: DVKVTQSSRYLVKRTGEKVFLECVQDMDHENMFWYRQDPGLGLRLIYFSYDVKMKEKGDIPEGYSVSREKKERFSLILESASTNQTSMYLCASTLQGRDEQFFGPGTRLTVL.

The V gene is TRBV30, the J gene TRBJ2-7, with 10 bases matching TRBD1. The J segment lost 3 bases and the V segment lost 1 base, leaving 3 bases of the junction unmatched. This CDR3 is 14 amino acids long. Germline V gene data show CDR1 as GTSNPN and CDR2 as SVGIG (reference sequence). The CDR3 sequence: CAWSAGDRGYEQYF. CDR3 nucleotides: TGTGCCTGGAGTGCGGGGGACAGGGGCTACGAGCAGTACTTC.

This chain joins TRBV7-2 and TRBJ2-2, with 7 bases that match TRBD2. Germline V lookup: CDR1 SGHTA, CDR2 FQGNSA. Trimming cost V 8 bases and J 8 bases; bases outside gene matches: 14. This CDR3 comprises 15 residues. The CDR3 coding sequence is TGTGCCAGCTTCCCCGGCGGGGGATCCTCGGGGGAGCTGTTTTTT. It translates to CASFPGGGSSGELFF.

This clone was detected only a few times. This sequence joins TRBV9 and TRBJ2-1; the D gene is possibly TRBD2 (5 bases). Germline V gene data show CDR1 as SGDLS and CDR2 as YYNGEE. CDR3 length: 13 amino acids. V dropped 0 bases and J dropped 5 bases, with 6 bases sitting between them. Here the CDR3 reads CASSVALDNEQFF. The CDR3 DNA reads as TGTGCCAGCAGCGTAGCACTAGACAATGAGCAGTTCTTC. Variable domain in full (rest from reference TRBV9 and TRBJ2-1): DSGVTQTPKHLITATGQRVTLRCSPRSGDLSVYWYQQSLDQGLQFLIQYYNGEERAKGNILERFSAQQFPDLHSELNLSSLELGDSALYFCASSVALDNEQFFGPGTRLTVL.

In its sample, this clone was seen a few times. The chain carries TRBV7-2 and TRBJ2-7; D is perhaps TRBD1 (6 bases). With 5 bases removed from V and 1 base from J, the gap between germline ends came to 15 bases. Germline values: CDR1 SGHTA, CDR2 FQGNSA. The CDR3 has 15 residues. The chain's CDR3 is CASSPRQEASYEQYF. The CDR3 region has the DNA TGTGCCAGCAGCCCTCGACAGGAAGCTTCCTACGAGCAGTACTTC. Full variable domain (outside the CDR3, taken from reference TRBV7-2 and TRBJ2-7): GAGVSQSPSNKVTEKGKDVELRCDPISGHTALYWYRQSLGQGLEFLIYFQGNSAPDKSGLPSDRFSAERTGGSVSTLTIQRTQQEDSAVYLCASSPRQEASYEQYFGPGTRLTVT.

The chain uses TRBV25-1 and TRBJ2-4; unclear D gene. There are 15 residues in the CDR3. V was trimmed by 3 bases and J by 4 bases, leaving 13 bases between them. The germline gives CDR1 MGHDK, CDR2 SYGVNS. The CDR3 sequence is CASSDPSNSKNIQYF. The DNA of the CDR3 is TGTGCCAGCAGTGACCCATCTAACTCTAAAAACATTCAGTACTTC.

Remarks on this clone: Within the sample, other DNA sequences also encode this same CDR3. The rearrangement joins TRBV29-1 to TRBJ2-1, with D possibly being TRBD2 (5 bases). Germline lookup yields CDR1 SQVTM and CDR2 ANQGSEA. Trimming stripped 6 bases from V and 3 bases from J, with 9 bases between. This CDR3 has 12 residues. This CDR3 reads CSVRRDYNEQFF. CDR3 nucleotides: TGCAGCGTGCGCCGGGACTACAATGAGCAGTTCTTC.

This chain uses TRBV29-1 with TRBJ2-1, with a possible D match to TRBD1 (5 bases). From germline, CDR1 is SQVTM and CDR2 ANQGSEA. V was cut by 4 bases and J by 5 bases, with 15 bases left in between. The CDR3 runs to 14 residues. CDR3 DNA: TGCAGCGTTGGGTCAGGGAAGGAGCACAATGAGCAGTTCTTC. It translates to CSVGSGKEHNEQFF.

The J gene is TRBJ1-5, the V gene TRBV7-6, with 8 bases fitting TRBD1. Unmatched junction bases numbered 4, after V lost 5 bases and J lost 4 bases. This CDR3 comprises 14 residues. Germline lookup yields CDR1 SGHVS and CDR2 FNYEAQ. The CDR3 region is CASSPGTGNQPQHF. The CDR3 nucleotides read TGTGCCAGCAGCCCCGGGACAGGAAATCAGCCCCAGCATTTT.

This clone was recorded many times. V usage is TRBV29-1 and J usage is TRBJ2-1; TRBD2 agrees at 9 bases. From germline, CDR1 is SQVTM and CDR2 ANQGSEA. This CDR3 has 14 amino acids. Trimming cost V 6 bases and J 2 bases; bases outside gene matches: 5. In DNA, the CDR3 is TGCAGCGTCTTTAGCGGGAGCGCCTACAATGAGCAGTTCTTC. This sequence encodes CSVFSGSAYNEQFF.

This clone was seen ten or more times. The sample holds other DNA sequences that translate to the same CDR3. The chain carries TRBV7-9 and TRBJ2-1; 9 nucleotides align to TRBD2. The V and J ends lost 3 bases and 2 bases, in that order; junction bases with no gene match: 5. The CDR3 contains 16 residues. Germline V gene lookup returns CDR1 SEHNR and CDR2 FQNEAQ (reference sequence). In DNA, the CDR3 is TGTGCCAGCAGCTTGTCACTAGCGGGCGCCTACAATGAGCAGTTCTTC. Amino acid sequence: CASSLSLAGAYNEQFF.

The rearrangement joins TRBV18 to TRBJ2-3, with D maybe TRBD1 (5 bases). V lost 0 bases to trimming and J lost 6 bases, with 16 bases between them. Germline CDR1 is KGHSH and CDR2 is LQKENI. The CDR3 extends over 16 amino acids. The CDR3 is CASSPPRQNLGDTQYF. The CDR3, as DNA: TGTGCCAGCTCACCACCGAGACAGAACTTGGGGGATACGCAGTATTTT.

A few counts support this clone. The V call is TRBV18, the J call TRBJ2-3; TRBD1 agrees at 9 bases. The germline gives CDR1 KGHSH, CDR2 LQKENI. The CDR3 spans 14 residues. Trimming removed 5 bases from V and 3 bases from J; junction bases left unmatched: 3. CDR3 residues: CASSNRGLTDTQYF. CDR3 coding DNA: TGTGCCAGCTCAAACAGGGGGCTGACAGATACGCAGTATTTT.

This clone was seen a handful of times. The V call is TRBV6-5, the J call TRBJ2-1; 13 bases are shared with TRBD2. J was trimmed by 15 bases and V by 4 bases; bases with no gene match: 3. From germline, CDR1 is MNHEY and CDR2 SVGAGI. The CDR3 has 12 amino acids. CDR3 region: CASSSLAGGWFF. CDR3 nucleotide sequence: TGTGCCAGCAGTTCACTAGCGGGAGGGTGGTTCTTC.

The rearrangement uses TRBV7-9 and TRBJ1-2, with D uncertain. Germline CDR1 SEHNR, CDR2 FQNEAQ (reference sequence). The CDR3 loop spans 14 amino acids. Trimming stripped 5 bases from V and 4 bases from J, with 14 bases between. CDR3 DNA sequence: TGTGCCAGCAGCCGAGAAGAGGGAAGCTATGGCTACACCTTC. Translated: CASSREEGSYGYTF.

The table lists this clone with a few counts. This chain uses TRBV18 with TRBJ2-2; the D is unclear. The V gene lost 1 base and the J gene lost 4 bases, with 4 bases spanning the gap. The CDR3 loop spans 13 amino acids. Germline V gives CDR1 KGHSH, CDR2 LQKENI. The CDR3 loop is CASSPQVTGELFF. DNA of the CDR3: TGTGCCAGCTCACCACAGGTCACCGGGGAGCTGTTTTTT.

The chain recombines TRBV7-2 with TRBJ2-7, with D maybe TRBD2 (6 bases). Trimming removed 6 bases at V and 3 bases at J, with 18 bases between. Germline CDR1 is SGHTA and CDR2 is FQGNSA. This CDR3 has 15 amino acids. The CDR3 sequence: CASSATIGSLYEQYF. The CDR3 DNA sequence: TGTGCCAGCAGTGCGACTATCGGGAGTCTCTACGAGCAGTACTTC.

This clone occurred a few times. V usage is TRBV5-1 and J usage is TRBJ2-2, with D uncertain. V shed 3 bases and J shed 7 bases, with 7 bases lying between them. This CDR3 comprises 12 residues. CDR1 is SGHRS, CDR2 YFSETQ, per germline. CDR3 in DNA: TGCGCCAGCAGCTGGGTTGACGGGGAGCTGTTTTTT. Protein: CASSWVDGELFF.

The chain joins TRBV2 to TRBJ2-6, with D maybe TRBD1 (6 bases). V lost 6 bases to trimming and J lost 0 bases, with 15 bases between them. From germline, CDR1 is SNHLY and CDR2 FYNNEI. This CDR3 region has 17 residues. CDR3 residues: CASSEQGPSSGANVLTF. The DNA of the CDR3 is TGTGCCAGCAGCGAACAGGGCCCTAGCTCTGGGGCCAACGTCCTGACTTTC.

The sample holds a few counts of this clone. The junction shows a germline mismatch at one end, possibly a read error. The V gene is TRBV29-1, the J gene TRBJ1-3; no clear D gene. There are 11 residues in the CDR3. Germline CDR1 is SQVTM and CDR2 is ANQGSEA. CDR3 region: CSGEFGNTIYF. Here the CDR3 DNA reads TGCAGCGGTGAATTTGGAAACACCATATATTTT.

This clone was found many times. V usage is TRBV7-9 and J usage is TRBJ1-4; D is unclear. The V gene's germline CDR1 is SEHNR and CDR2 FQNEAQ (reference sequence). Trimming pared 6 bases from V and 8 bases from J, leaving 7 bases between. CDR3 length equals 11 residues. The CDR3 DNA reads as TGTGCCAGCAGTCGGGCGGAAAAACTGTTTTTT. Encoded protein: CASSRAEKLFF.

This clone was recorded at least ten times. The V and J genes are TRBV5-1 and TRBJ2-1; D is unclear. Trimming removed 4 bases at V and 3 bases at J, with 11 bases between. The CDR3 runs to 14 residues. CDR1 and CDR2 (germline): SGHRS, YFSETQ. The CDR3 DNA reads TGCGCCAGCAGCGCCTCGACTCACTACAATGAGCAGTTCTTC. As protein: CASSASTHYNEQFF.

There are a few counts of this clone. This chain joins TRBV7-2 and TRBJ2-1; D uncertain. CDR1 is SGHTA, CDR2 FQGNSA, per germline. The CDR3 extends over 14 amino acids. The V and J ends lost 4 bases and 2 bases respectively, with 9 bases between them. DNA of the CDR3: TGTGCCAGCAGCTCCGCGACCCCCTACAATGAGCAGTTCTTC. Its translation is CASSSATPYNEQFF.

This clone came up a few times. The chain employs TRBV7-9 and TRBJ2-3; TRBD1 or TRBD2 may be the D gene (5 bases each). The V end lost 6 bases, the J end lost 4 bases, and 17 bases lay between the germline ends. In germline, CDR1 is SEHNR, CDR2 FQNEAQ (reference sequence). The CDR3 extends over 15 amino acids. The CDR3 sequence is CASSLTGPGADTQYF. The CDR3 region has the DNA TGTGCCAGCAGTCTCACGGGGCCCGGGGCAGATACGCAGTATTTT.